This T cell receptor beta chain was recorded in a study of CD8+CD57+ T cells in acquired aplastic anemia. In the study overall: Recorded DNA amounts for sorted CD4+ and CD8+ cells had an average of approximately 3 ug.

Worth noting for this clonotype: The antigen is unknown.

Using genomic DNA as the template, TCR beta VDJ and CDR3 profiling was carried out. TCRdb re-called the reads with MiXCR, one entry per CDR3 protein. The table lists 150,000 to 200,000 distinct CDR3 sequences, over 60% of them singletons. Unmatched junction bases numbered 7, after V lost 4 bases and J lost 3 bases. The length of the CDR3 is 15 residues. Germline V gene data show CDR1 as SGHDT and CDR2 as YYEEEE. Broader study findings: A set of around 30 CD8+ CDR3 sequences was shared between patients and controls, and these sequences appeared highly expressed in patients.

The chain couples TRBV5-6 to TRBJ2-5; 9 positions match TRBD1. The clonotype originates from a human donor with severe aplastic anemia or a healthy control (not recorded which). Material for sequencing was sorted CD4+, CD8+, or CD8+CD57+ T cells (not recorded which) from PBMCs. In nucleotides, the CDR3 is TGTGCCAGCAGCCCAGGACAGGGGACGAAAGAGACCCAGTACTTC. Protein product: CASSPGQGTKETQYF.